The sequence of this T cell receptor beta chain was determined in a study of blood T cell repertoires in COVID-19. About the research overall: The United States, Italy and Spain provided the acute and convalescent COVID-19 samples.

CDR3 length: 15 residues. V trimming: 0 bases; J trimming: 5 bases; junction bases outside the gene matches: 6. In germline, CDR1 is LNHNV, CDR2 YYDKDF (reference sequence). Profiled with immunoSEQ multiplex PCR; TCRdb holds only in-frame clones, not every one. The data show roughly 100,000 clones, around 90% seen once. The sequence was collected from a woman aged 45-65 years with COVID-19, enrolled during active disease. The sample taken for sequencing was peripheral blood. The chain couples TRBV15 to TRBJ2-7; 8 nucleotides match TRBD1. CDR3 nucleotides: TGTGCCACCAGCAGAGATCAGGGGGCGGAGAACGAGCAGTACTTC. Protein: CATSRDQGAENEQYF.